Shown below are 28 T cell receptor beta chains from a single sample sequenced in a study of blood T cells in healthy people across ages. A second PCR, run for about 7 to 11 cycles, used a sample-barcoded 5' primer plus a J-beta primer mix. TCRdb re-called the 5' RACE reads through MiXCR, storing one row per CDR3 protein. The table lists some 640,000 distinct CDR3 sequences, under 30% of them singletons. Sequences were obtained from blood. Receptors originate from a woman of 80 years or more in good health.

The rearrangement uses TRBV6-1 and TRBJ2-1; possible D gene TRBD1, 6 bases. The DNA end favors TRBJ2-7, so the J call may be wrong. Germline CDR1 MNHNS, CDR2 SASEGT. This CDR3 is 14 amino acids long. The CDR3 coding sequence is TGTGCCTGCAACAAGGACAGCTCCTACAATGAGCAGTACTTC. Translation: CACNKDSSYNEQYF.

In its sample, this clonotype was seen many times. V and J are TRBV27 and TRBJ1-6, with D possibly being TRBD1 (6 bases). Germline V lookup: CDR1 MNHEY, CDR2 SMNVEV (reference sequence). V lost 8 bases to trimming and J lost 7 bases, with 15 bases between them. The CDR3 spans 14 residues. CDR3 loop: CASWTGTLNSPLHF. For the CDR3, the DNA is TGTGCCAGCTGGACTGGGACATTGAATTCACCCCTCCACTTT.

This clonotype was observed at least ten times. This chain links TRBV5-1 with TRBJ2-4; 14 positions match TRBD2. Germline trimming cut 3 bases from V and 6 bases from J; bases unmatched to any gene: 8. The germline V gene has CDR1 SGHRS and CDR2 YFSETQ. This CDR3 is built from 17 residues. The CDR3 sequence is CASSSSGTSGGLNIQYF. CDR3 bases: TGCGCCAGCAGCTCCTCCGGGACTAGCGGGGGATTAAACATTCAGTACTTC.

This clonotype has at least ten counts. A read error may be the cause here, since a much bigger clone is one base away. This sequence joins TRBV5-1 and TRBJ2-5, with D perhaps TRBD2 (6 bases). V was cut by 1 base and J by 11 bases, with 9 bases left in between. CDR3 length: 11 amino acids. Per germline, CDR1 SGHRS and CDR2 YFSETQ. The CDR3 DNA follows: TGCGCCAGCAGCTTGAACCGGGAGCAGTACTTC. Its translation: CASSLNREQYF. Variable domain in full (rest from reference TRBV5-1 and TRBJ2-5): KAGVTQTPRYLIKTRGQQVTLSCSPISGHRSVSWYQQTPGQGLQFLFEYFSETQRNKGNFPGRFSGRQFSNSRSEMNVSTLELGDSALYLCASSLNREQYFGPGTRLLVL.

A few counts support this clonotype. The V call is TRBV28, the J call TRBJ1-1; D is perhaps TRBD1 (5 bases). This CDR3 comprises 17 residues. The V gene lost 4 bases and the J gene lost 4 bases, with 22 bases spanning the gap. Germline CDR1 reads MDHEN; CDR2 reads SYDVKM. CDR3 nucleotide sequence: TGTGCCAGCAGTTCGATCTTTGCGGGGGAGGGGCCCACTGAAGCTTTCTTT. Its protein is CASSSIFAGEGPTEAFF.

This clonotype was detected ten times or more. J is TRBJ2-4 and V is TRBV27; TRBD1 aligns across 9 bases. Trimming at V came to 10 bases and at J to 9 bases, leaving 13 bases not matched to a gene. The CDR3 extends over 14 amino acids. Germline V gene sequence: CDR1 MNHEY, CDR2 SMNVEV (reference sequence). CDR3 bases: TGTGCCACCCGGGTAGGGACAGGGCAACGCATTCAGTACTTC. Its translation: CATRVGTGQRIQYF.

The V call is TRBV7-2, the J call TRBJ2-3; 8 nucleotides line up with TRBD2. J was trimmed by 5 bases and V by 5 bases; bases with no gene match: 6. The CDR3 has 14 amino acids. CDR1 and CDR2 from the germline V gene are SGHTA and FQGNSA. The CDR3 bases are TGTGCCAGCAGCCAACAGGCGGGGGGAGATACGCAGTATTTT. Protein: CASSQQAGGDTQYF.

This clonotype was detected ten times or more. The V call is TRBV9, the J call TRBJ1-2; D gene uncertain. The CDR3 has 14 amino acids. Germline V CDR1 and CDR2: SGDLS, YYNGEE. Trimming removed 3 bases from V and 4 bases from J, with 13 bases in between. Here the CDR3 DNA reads TGTGCCAGCAGCGCCACTCCGGAAGGCTATGGCTACACCTTC. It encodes CASSATPEGYGYTF.

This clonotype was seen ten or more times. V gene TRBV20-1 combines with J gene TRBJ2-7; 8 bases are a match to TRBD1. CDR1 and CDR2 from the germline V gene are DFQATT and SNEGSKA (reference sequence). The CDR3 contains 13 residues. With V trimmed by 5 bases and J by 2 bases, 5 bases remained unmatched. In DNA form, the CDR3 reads TGCAGTGCTTTCGACAGGGGTGCCTACGAGCAGTACTTC. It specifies CSAFDRGAYEQYF.

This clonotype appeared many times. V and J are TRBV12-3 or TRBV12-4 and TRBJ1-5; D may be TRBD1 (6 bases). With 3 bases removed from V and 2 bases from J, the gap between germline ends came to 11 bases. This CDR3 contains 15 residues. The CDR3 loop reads CASSLGGAGNQPQHF. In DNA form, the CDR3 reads TGTGCCAGCAGTTTGGGGGGCGCGGGCAATCAGCCCCAGCATTTT.

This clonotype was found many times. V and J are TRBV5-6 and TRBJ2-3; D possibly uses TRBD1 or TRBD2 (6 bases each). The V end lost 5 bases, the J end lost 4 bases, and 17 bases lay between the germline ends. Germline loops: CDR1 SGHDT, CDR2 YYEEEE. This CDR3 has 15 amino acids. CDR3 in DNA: TGTGCCAGCAGTCCTGAGGGGGGCTTCTCAGATACGCAGTATTTT. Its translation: CASSPEGGFSDTQYF. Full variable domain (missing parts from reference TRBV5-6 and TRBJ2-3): DAGVTQSPTHLIKTRGQQVTLRCSPKSGHDTVSWYQQALGQGPQFIFQYYEEEERQRGNFPDRFSGHQFPNYSSELNVNALLLGDSALYLCASSPEGGFSDTQYFGPGTRLTVL.

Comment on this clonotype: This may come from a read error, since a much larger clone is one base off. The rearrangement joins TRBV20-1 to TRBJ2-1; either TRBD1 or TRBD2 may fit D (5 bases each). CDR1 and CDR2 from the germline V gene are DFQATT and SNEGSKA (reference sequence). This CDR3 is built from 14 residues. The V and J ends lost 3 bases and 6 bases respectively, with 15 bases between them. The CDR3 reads CSASPGTYSNEQFF. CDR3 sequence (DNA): TGCAGTGCTAGTCCTGGGACCTACTCCAATGAGCAGTTCTTC.

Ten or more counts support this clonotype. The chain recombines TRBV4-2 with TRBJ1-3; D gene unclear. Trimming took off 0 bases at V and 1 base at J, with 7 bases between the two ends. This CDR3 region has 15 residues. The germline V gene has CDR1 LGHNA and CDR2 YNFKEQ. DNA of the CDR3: TGTGCCAGCAGCCAAGATCCGGGGTCTGGAAACACCATATATTTT. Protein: CASSQDPGSGNTIYF.

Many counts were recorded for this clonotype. The CDR3 sequence is CATSGGSSNQPQHF. The CDR3 coding sequence is TGTGCCACCTCCGGGGGCTCTAGCAATCAGCCCCAGCATTTT. The chain couples TRBV7-8 to TRBJ1-5, with D perhaps TRBD1 (6 bases). Trimming removed 10 bases at V and 0 bases at J, with 13 bases between. The CDR3 spans 14 residues. Germline V gene lookup returns CDR1 SGHVS and CDR2 FQNEAQ. The full variable domain, with the rest looked up from reference TRBV7-8 and TRBJ1-5, is GAGVSQSPRYKVAKRGQDVALRCDPISGHVSLFWYQQALGQGPEFLTYFQNEAQLDKSGLPSDRFFAERPEGSVSTLKIQRTQQEDSAVYLCATSGGSSNQPQHFGDGTRLSIL.

CDR3 DNA sequence: TGCAGTGTTAGCCACGGGGGGACAGGGGTTAGCTATGGCTACACCTTC. Translating it yields CSVSHGGTGVSYGYTF. The chain carries TRBV20-1 and TRBJ1-2, with 10 bases fitting TRBD1. Trimming at V came to 7 bases and at J to 4 bases, leaving 15 bases not matched to a gene. This CDR3 comprises 16 residues. The germline CDR1 and CDR2 sequences are DFQATT and SNEGSKA (reference sequence).

DNA of the CDR3: TGTGCCAGCAGGGAGATAGCGGGAGTCCCCTACGAGCAGTACTTC. It yields the protein CASREIAGVPYEQYF. The chain has TRBV7-9 and TRBJ2-7; 9 nucleotides align to TRBD2. The trim removed 6 bases at V and 2 bases at J, leaving 8 bases unmatched. Germline CDR1 and CDR2: SEHNR and FQNEAQ (reference sequence). The CDR3 is 15 amino acids.

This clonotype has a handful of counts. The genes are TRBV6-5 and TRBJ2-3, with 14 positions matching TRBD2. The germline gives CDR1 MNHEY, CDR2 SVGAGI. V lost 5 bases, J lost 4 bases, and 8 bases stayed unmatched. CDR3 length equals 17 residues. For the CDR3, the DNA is TGTGCCAGCAGTCATTCGCCGGGACTAGCGGGGGCAGATACGCAGTATTTT. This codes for CASSHSPGLAGADTQYF.

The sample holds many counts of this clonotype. The CDR3 DNA follows: TGTGCCAGCAGCGGAGACAGGGGGAGGGAGCAGTTCTTC. Protein product: CASSGDRGREQFF. The chain employs TRBV7-7 and TRBJ2-1; 9 nucleotides agree with TRBD1. Losses at the gene ends were 5 bases for V and 10 bases for J; bases not matched to a gene: 6. CDR1 and CDR2 from the germline V gene are SSHAT and FNYEAQ (reference sequence). This CDR3 region has 13 residues. Full variable domain (remainder filled in from reference TRBV7-7 and TRBJ2-1): GAGVSQSPRYKVTKRGQDVTLRCDPISSHATLYWYQQALGQGPEFLTYFNYEAQPDKSGLPSDRFSAERPEGSISTLTIQRTEQRDSAMYRCASSGDRGREQFFGPGTRLTVL.

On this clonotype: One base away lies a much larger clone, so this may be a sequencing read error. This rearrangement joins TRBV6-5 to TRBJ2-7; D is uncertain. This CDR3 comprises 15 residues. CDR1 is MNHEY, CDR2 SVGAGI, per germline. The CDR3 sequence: CASSYSALGSYGQYF. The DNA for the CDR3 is TGTGCCAGCAGTTACTCGGCTCTAGGATCCTACGGGCAGTACTTC.

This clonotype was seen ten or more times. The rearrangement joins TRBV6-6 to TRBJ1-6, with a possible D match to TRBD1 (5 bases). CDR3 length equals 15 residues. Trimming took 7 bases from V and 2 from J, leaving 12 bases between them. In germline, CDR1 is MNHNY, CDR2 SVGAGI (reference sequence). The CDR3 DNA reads TGTGCCAGCACCCAAGGGGCGACCTATAATTCACCCCTCCACTTT. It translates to CASTQGATYNSPLHF.

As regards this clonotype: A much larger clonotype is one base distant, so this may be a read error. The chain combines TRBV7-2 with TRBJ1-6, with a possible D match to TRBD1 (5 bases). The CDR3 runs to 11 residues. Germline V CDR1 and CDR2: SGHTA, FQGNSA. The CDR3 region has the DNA TGTGCCAGCAGCCAGGGTTCACCCCCCCACTTT. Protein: CASSQGSPPHF.

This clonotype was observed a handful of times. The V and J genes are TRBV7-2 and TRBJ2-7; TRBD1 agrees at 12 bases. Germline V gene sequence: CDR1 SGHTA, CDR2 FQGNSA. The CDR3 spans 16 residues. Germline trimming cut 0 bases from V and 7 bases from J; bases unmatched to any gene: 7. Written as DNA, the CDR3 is TGTGCCAGCAGCTTAGCTTCCGGGACAGGGGGCGGTGAGCAGTACTTC. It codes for CASSLASGTGGGEQYF.

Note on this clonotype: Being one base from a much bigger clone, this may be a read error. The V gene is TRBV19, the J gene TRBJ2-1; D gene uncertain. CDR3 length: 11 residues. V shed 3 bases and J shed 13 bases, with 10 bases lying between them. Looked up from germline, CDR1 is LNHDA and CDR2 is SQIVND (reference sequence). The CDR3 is CASSIAETQFF. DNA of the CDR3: TGTGCCAGTAGTATTGCGGAGACCCAGTTCTTC. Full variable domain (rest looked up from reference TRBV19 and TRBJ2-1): DGGITQSPKYLFRKEGQNVTLSCEQNLNHDAMYWYRQDPGQGLRLIYYSQIVNDFQKGDIAEGYSVSREKKESFPLTVTSAQKNPTAFYLCASSIAETQFFGPGTRLTVL.

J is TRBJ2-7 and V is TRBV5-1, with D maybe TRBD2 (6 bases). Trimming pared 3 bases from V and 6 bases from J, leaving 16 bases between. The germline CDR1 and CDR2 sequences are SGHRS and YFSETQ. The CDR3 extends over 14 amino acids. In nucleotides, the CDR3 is TGCGCCAGCAGCTCTAATGGGGGGTTCGGCGAGCAGTACTTC. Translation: CASSSNGGFGEQYF.

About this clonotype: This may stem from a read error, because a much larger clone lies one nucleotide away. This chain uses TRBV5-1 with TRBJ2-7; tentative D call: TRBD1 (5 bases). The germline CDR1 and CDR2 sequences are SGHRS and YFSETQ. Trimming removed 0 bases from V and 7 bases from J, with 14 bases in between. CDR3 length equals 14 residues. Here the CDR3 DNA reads TGCGCCAGCAGCTTGGGGGTCCGACAGAATGAGCAGTACTTC. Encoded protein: CASSLGVRQNEQYF.

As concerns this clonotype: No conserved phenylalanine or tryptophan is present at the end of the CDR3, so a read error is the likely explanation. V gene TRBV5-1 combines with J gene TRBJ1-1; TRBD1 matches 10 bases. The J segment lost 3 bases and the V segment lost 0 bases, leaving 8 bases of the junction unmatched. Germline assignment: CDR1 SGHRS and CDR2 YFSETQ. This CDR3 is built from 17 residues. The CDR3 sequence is CASSLGGTGAGHTEAFV. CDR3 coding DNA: TGCGCCAGCAGCTTGGGGGGGACAGGGGCTGGGCACACTGAAGCTTTCGTT.

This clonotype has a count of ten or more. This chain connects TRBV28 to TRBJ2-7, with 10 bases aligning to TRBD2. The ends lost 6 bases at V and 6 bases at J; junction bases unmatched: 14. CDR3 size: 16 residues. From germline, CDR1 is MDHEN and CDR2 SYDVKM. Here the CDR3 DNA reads TGTGCCAGCAGAGTGGGCTCGCTAGCGGGGGCCTCCGAGCAGTACTTC. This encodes CASRVGSLAGASEQYF.

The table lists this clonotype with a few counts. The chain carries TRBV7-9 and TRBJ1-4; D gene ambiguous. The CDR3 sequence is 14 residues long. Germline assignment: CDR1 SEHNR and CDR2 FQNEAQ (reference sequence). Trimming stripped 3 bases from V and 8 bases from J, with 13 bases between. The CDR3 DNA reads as TGTGCCAGCAGCTTCGGTCCCCGGACCGAAAAACTGTTTTTT. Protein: CASSFGPRTEKLFF.